A selection of T cell receptor beta chains follows, all from one sample in a study of radiation and T cells in renal cell carcinoma. Libraries were prepared by immunoSEQ multiplex PCR; TCRdb keeps only in-frame clonotypes and omits some of them. This table has over 10,000 clones, approximately 62% appearing once. The input for sequencing was tumor tissue, taken from a patient whose treatment was nephrectomy without radiotherapy. The source of these receptors is an elderly woman with renal cell carcinoma. CDR3s include the opening cysteine and the closing phenylalanine or tryptophan. D genes are given only for firm matches. Part of the rows lack a size; the others show once, few, many or a class for expanded clones.

abundance,j_gene,d_gene,v_gene,CDR3aa,CDR3nt
-,TRBJ1-2,-,TRBV9,CASTRGPRVGYGYTF,TGTGCCAGCACCAGAGGCCCCAGGGTAGGATATGGCTACACCTTC
few,TRBJ1-6,-,TRBV6-5,CASRLQDSPSPLHF,TGTGCCAGCAGACTCCAGGACAGCCCCTCACCCCTCCACTTT
medium-sized,TRBJ1-2,-,TRBV13,CASSLGSTDHGYTF,TGTGCCAGCAGCTTAGGCTCCACGGACCATGGCTACACCTTC
-,TRBJ1-1,TRBD1,TRBV28,CASSLPGTGATEAFF,TGTGCCAGCAGTTTGCCCGGGACAGGGGCCACTGAAGCTTTCTTT
-,TRBJ2-5,-,TRBV4-2,CASSQDRRGFRETQYF,TGTGCCAGCAGCCAAGATAGGCGGGGCTTCCGGGAGACCCAGTACTTC
-,TRBJ1-5,-,TRBV28,CASTAGWGNQPQHF,TGTGCCAGCACCGCCGGGTGGGGCAATCAGCCCCAGCATTTT
few,TRBJ2-2,-,TRBV5-6,CASSSGTDHTGELFF,TGTGCCAGCAGCTCCGGAACGGATCACACCGGGGAGCTGTTTTTT
few,TRBJ2-1,TRBD1,TRBV4-3,CASSQALGTGGSEQFF,TGCGCCAGCAGCCAAGCTCTCGGGACAGGGGGCTCTGAGCAGTTCTTC
medium-sized,TRBJ2-2,TRBD2,TRBV28,CASSSLTSGGARVRLFF,TGTGCCAGCAGTTCCTTGACTAGCGGGGGGGCCCGTGTGAGGCTGTTTTTT
once,TRBJ1-5,-,TRBV2,CASSGPTAQGQPQHF,TGTGCCAGCAGTGGACCGACGGCCCAGGGGCAGCCCCAGCATTTT
-,TRBJ2-2,-,TRBV6-5,CASSYREDTGELFF,TGTGCCAGCAGTTACCGAGAAGACACCGGGGAGCTGTTTTTT
-,TRBJ1-5,-,TRBV12-5,CASGLGGAQPQHF,TGTGCTAGTGGTTTGGGAGGCGCTCAGCCCCAGCATTTT
-,TRBJ2-3,TRBD1,TRBV4-2,CASSLGQGTDTQYF,TGTGCCAGCAGCCTCGGACAGGGCACAGATACGCAGTATTTT
-,TRBJ1-3,-,TRBV5-1,CASSRLSGNTIYF,TGCGCCAGCAGCCGTCTCTCTGGAAACACCATATATTTT
-,TRBJ1-1,-,TRBV5-1,CASSLVGEREAFF,TGCGCCAGCAGCTTGGTGGGTGAAAGGGAAGCTTTCTTT
-,TRBJ2-3,TRBD1,TRBV5-1,CASRGQGATDTQYF,TGCGCCAGCCGGGGACAGGGGGCAACAGATACGCAGTATTTT
medium-sized,TRBJ2-1,-,TRBV6-1,CASRFGYNEQFF,TGTGCCAGCAGGTTCGGGTACAATGAGCAGTTCTTC
-,TRBJ1-5,-,TRBV10-3,CATTGGGREPQHF,TGTGCCACCACTGGGGGTGGAAGGGAGCCCCAGCATTTT
-,TRBJ2-3,-,TRBV7-9,CASSKRGGTTDTQYF,TGTGCCAGCAGTAAAAGGGGCGGAACCACAGATACGCAGTATTTT
-,TRBJ1-5,TRBD1,TRBV19,CASTDDRVGNQPQHF,TGTGCCAGTACCGACGACAGGGTAGGCAATCAGCCCCAGCATTTT
-,TRBJ2-6,-,TRBV19,CATRIGSYVSGANVLTF,TGTGCCACACGGATAGGGTCCTATGTCTCTGGGGCCAACGTCCTGACTTTC
-,TRBJ1-6,-,TRBV13,CASSSRRAANSPLHF,TGTGCCAGCAGCTCCCGTCGGGCCGCTAATTCACCCCTCCACTTT
-,TRBJ2-5,-,TRBV9,CASSAGGETQYF,TGTGCCAGCAGCGCAGGTGGGGAGACCCAGTACTTC
few,TRBJ2-1,-,TRBV5-4,CASSLLGAGEQFF,TGTGCCAGCAGCTTGTTGGGGGCTGGAGAGCAGTTCTTC
-,TRBJ2-1,TRBD1,TRBV10-1,CASSEFGTGGDEQFF,TGCGCCAGCAGTGAATTTGGGACAGGGGGCGATGAGCAGTTCTTC
-,TRBJ2-7,-,TRBV18,CASRAGHEQYF,TGTGCCAGCCGGGCGGGGCACGAGCAGTACTTC
once,TRBJ2-5,-,TRBV11-2,CASSLGAEQETQYF,TGTGCCAGCAGCTTAGGAGCGGAACAAGAGACCCAGTACTTC
-,TRBJ1-5,TRBD1,TRBV6-1,CASSWDRESSQPQHF,TGTGCCAGCAGCTGGGACAGGGAATCGTCTCAGCCCCAGCATTTT
-,TRBJ2-1,-,TRBV7-7,CASSLAPGREGNEQFF,TGTGCTAGCAGCTTAGCGCCGGGCAGGGAAGGCAATGAGCAGTTCTTC
once,TRBJ1-2,TRBD1,TRBV7-8,CASSYQGGRASYGYTF,TGTGCCAGCAGTTATCAGGGGGGGAGGGCCTCTTATGGCTACACCTTC
-,TRBJ1-2,-,TRBV10-2,CASSDHAGYYGYTF,TGCGCCAGCAGTGATCACGCGGGCTACTATGGCTACACCTTC
-,TRBJ1-5,-,TRBV30,CAWGESNQPQHF,TGTGCCTGGGGCGAAAGCAATCAGCCCCAGCATTTT
-,TRBJ2-5,TRBD1,TRBV5-1,CASSLGANRGRETQYF,TGCGCCAGCAGCTTGGGCGCCAACAGGGGGCGGGAGACCCAGTACTTC
-,TRBJ1-4,TRBD1,TRBV6-5,CATSKQGNEKLFF,TGTGCCACCTCAAAACAGGGGAATGAAAAACTGTTTTTT
medium-sized,TRBJ1-1,-,TRBV2,CASYPGRGFTEAFF,TGTGCCAGCTACCCCGGGCGGGGGTTCACTGAAGCTTTCTTT
-,TRBJ2-5,-,TRBV5-4,CASSLGRGPVETQYF,TGTGCCAGCAGCTTGGGGAGGGGGCCGGTGGAGACCCAGTACTTC
-,TRBJ2-5,-,TRBV27,CASSFRSQETQYF,TGTGCCAGCAGTTTTCGTTCTCAAGAGACCCAGTACTTC
few,TRBJ2-1,TRBD2,TRBV13,CASRLPGLAPFF,TGTGCCAGCAGATTACCGGGACTAGCGCCGTTCTTC
-,TRBJ2-3,TRBD2,TRBV7-2,CASSSTTLAASTDTQYF,TGTGCCAGCAGCTCGACGACACTAGCGGCTAGCACAGATACGCAGTATTTT
once,TRBJ2-1,TRBD1,TRBV2,CAGRGTGGFNEQFF,TGTGCCGGGAGGGGGACAGGGGGATTCAATGAGCAGTTCTTC
-,TRBJ1-4,-,TRBV5-1,CASSLTRWGATNEKLFF,TGCGCCAGCAGCTTAACCCGTTGGGGTGCAACTAATGAAAAACTGTTTTTT
-,TRBJ1-4,-,TRBV18,CASSPTRNEKLFF,TGTGCCAGCTCACCAACCAGGAATGAAAAACTGTTTTTT
-,TRBJ2-7,TRBD2,TRBV2,CASRGIAGGSYEQYF,TGTGCCAGCAGGGGGATAGCGGGGGGCTCCTACGAGCAGTACTTC
-,TRBJ2-5,TRBD1,TRBV11-2,CASSLQGASQETQYF,TGTGCCAGCAGCTTACAGGGGGCTTCTCAAGAGACCCAGTACTTC
-,TRBJ2-7,-,TRBV25-1,CASSELGVALLDEQYF,TGTGCCAGCAGTGAACTGGGAGTAGCCCTCCTCGACGAGCAGTACTTC
-,TRBJ2-1,TRBD2,TRBV6-5,CASSYSASGYNEQFF,TGTGCCAGCAGTTACTCTGCTAGCGGTTACAATGAGCAGTTCTTC
few,TRBJ1-6,TRBD1,TRBV19,CASTQLGQPDSPLHF,TGTGCCAGTACCCAACTGGGACAGCCCGATTCACCCCTCCACTTT
once,TRBJ2-2,-,TRBV7-9,CASSSSITGELFF,TGTGCCAGCAGCTCCAGCATCACCGGGGAGCTGTTTTTT
medium-sized,TRBJ1-1,-,TRBV2,CASSESRTSVFF,TGTGCCAGCAGCGAATCTAGGACATCCGTTTTCTTT
once,TRBJ2-5,-,TRBV6-5,CASSYPQGGETQYF,TGTGCCAGCAGTTACCCACAGGGTGGAGAGACCCAGTACTTC
-,TRBJ1-4,TRBD1,TRBV7-6,CASSLWGQGEKEKLFF,TGTGCCAGCAGCTTGTGGGGACAGGGGGAGAAAGAAAAACTGTTTTTT
-,TRBJ1-5,-,TRBV19,CATSGVGGNQPQHF,TGTGCCACCTCAGGGGTGGGTGGCAATCAGCCCCAGCATTTT
-,TRBJ2-7,-,TRBV6-6,CASSSWVEDYEQYF,TGTGCCAGCAGTTCGTGGGTCGAGGACTACGAGCAGTACTTC
-,TRBJ1-2,-,TRBV29-1,CSVEQGNNYGYTF,TGCAGCGTTGAACAGGGGAACAACTATGGCTACACCTTC